This T cell receptor (beta chain) was observed in a study of cytomegalovirus exposure and HLA in healthy donors. This clone turned up a few times. Its target is not known. Vbeta (60) and Jbeta (13) primers were used in the PCR. Some clones are missing from TCRdb's copy, which holds only in-frame ones; the method was immunoSEQ multiplex PCR. The sample has about 52,000 clones, around three fifths seen once. Points from the study as a whole: Fewer N-insertions (relative to the roughly 630-donor mean) were reportedly seen in an Asian-associated ancestry cluster in a later analysis.

Trimming left V 3 bases short and J 2 bases short, with 5 bases between. The CDR3 is 13 amino acids. The V gene's germline CDR1 is KGHSH and CDR2 LQKENI. The source of this sequence is a human donor in good health. The chain combines TRBV18 with TRBJ1-3; D is unresolved. Sample: PBMCs. CDR3 bases: TGTGCCAGCTCACCCAACACTGGAAACACCATATATTTT. Translation: CASSPNTGNTIYF.